These 16 T cell receptor beta chains originate from one sample sequenced in a study of blood T cells in healthy people across ages. Through a sample-barcoded 5' primer and a J-beta primer mix, a second PCR was run for about 6 to 11 cycles. TCRdb re-called the 5' RACE reads through MiXCR, storing one row per CDR3 protein. This sample yields some 690,000 distinct CDR3 sequences, of which 22% are seen a single time; approximately 20% belongs to the top ten. Material: blood. The source is a man between 70 and 80 years old in good health.

V is TRBV5-6 and J is TRBJ2-7, with a tentative D call TRBD2 (5 bases). V lost 5 bases and J 4 bases, leaving 16 bases between the germline ends. The CDR3 is made up of 14 amino acids. Germline V gene data show CDR1 as SGHDT and CDR2 as YYEEEE. The DNA of the CDR3 is TGTGCCAGCAGGTTGTATGGACGGGGTTACGAGCAGTACGTC. Amino acids: CASRLYGRGYEQYV.

V gene TRBV29-1 combines with J gene TRBJ2-1, with 7 nucleotides matching TRBD2. CDR3 size: 14 residues. V was pared by 5 bases and J by 0 bases, with 4 bases of the junction left unmatched. CDR1 SQVTM and CDR2 ANQGSEA come from the germline V gene. The CDR3 region has the DNA TGCAGCGTTTCCCGGGAGGTCTCCTACAATGAGCAGTTCTTC. It encodes CSVSREVSYNEQFF.

In this sample, this clonotype turned up a few times. V is TRBV12-3 or TRBV12-4 and J is TRBJ2-4; D unclear. The CDR3 has 15 residues. Trimming took 6 bases from V and 4 from J, leaving 16 bases between them. The CDR3 region is CASRPSGGIKNIQYF. As DNA, the CDR3 is TGTGCCAGCAGACCTTCGGGTGGGATTAAAAACATTCAGTACTTC.

This clonotype was detected a few times. V gene TRBV25-1 combines with J gene TRBJ2-1; 9 nucleotides align to TRBD2. The germline V gene encodes CDR1 MGHDK and CDR2 SYGVNS. The CDR3 is 17 residues long. J gave up 0 bases and V 3 bases, and 6 bases lay outside the gene matches. The CDR3 DNA is TGTGCCAGCAGTGATATAGCGGGAGTAATCTCCTACAATGAGCAGTTCTTC. Amino acids: CASSDIAGVISYNEQFF.

The rearrangement uses TRBV20-1 and TRBJ1-2; 8 bases align to TRBD1. V lost 0 bases and J lost 5; bases outside the gene matches: 11. The CDR3 length is 16 residues. CDR1 and CDR2 from the germline V gene are DFQATT and SNEGSKA (reference sequence). Here the CDR3 DNA reads TGCAGTGCTAGAGAGGGGACAGGTCGACCCTTATATGGCTACACCTTC. It specifies CSAREGTGRPLYGYTF.

The chain links TRBV7-6 to TRBJ2-3; 11 bases are shared with TRBD2. CDR3 length: 13 amino acids. Unmatched junction bases numbered 4, after V lost 10 bases and J lost 4 bases. The V gene's germline CDR1 is SGHVS and CDR2 FNYEAQ. The CDR3 loop is CAIGTSGPDTQYF. DNA of the CDR3: TGTGCCATTGGGACTAGCGGACCAGATACGCAGTATTTT.

The chain combines TRBV7-6 with TRBJ2-4; D is uncertain. This CDR3 is built from 16 residues. Trimming cost V 3 bases and J 0 bases, with 12 bases left between them. Germline CDR1 SGHVS, CDR2 FNYEAQ. In DNA form, the CDR3 reads TGTGCCAGCAGCTTTCAGAACGCCCTAGCCAAAAACATTCAGTACTTC. Amino acid sequence: CASSFQNALAKNIQYF.

The gene calls are TRBV7-2 and TRBJ1-1, with TRBD1 as a possible D gene (5 bases). The V end lost 5 bases, the J end lost 1 base, and 14 bases lay between the germline ends. Germline CDR1 is SGHTA and CDR2 is FQGNSA. This CDR3 spans 15 amino acids. The CDR3 protein is CASSGGVPWNTEAFF. The CDR3 DNA reads TGTGCCAGCAGCGGGGGGGTCCCCTGGAACACTGAAGCTTTCTTT.

J is TRBJ2-1 and V is TRBV29-1; 7 bases are a match to TRBD2. V trimming: 7 bases; J trimming: 6 bases; junction bases outside the gene matches: 9. Germline V CDR1 and CDR2: SQVTM, ANQGSEA. The CDR3 is 13 amino acids. This chain's CDR3 is CSARRGGGNEQFF. CDR3 bases: TGCAGCGCGCGGAGGGGCGGGGGCAATGAGCAGTTCTTC.

This clonotype came up a few times. In DNA form, the CDR3 reads TGTGCCAGCAGCCCTTGGTTTGGCAATAGGACTGAAGCTTTCTTT. As protein: CASSPWFGNRTEAFF. The chain recombines TRBV3-1 with TRBJ1-1; D remains unclear. V was trimmed by 4 bases and J by 5 bases, leaving 17 bases between them. The germline V gene has CDR1 LGHDT and CDR2 YNNKEL (reference sequence). The CDR3 is 15 amino acids.

The chain has TRBV11-3 and TRBJ2-1; 9 nucleotides align to TRBD2. CDR1 SGHNT and CDR2 YENEEA come from the germline V gene. The CDR3 consists of 17 residues. With 5 bases clipped from V and 4 bases from J, the junction kept 12 bases outside the gene matches. Here the CDR3 reads CASSPGLSGGPYNEQFF. The CDR3, as DNA: TGTGCCAGCAGCCCCGGGTTAAGCGGGGGGCCTTACAATGAGCAGTTCTTC.

This clonotype was counted a few times. In nucleotides, the CDR3 is TGCAGTGCTAGGGAGTGGGGCGGGAACACTGAAGCTTTCTTT. It translates to CSAREWGGNTEAFF. The gene calls are TRBV20-1 and TRBJ1-1; D is perhaps TRBD1 (5 bases). V was pared by 3 bases and J by 1 base, with 12 bases between. The V gene's germline CDR1 is DFQATT and CDR2 SNEGSKA (reference sequence). This CDR3 spans 14 amino acids.

This clonotype has ten or more counts. The chain is built from TRBV21-1 and TRBJ2-7; the table's D call of TRBD1 was not tested on the DNA. TRBV21-1 is a recognized pseudogene. The CDR3 covers 20 residues. The CDR3 loop is CASIRKGAPSSSDTNYEQYV. The CDR3 coding sequence is TGTGCCAGCATTAGGAAGGGGGCGCCCTCTTCTTCCGACACCAACTACGAGCAGTACGTC.

The chain combines TRBV7-8 with TRBJ2-5; weak D call: TRBD2 (6 bases). This CDR3 has 16 residues. V was clipped by 5 bases and J by 5 bases, with 21 bases between them. CDR1 is SGHVS, CDR2 FQNEAQ, per germline. CDR3 bases: TGTGCCAGCAGCCCATGGCGGGGCGGTCATTGGGAGACCCAGTACTTC. This encodes CASSPWRGGHWETQYF.

There are a few counts of this clonotype. This chain links TRBV29-1 with TRBJ1-1, with D perhaps TRBD1 (5 bases). The CDR3 has 15 amino acids. Per the germline V gene, CDR1 is SQVTM and CDR2 is ANQGSEA. Trimming shortened V by 3 bases and J by 7 bases, and 21 bases separated the two germline ends. CDR3 nucleotide sequence: TGCAGCGTTGAGCGTTTTCGGGCGTTGGGACTTGAAGCTTTCTTT. It yields the protein CSVERFRALGLEAFF.

The chain uses TRBV3-1 and TRBJ2-5; TRBD1 matches at 8 bases. The CDR3 totals 15 residues. The V gene end was trimmed by 3 bases and the J gene end by 4 bases; junction bases not matched to a gene: 7. The germline V gene encodes CDR1 LGHDT and CDR2 YNNKEL (reference sequence). The CDR3 loop reads CASSQIGRGRETQYF. DNA for the CDR3: TGTGCCAGCAGCCAGATAGGCAGGGGGCGAGAGACCCAGTACTTC.